These T cell receptor beta chains were read from a single sample in a study of blood T cells in healthy people across ages. TCRdb analysed the 5' RACE reads with MiXCR anew, one entry per CDR3 protein. The table records about 900,000 distinct CDR3 sequences, about 48% of them present only once. The sample was blood. These receptors were taken from a man in his thirties or forties in good health. The CDR3 runs from the conserved cysteine through the conserved F or W. Each record gives: V gene, CDR3 protein.

TRBV12-3/TRBV12-4,CASRAGQSYEQYF
TRBV28,CASRPPGRHNYGYTF
TRBV5-6,CASSPMGQGAGYEQYF
TRBV4-1,CASGLEDGSSYNEQYF
TRBV7-9,CASSLGTAIFEQYF
TRBV9,CASSVASGPYNEQFF
TRBV5-6,CASSLSQSSYNEQFF
TRBV6-2/TRBV6-3,CASSYELRNLATNEKLFF
TRBV4-1,CASSHPGLAGGYSYNEQYF
TRBV7-2,CASSPQGIKGYTF
TRBV29-1,CSAQGNNEQFF
TRBV7-3,CASSPAGTGFGEQYF
TRBV10-3,CAISEAGVPSPLHF
TRBV4-3,CASSQDRRDAQYF
TRBV7-2,CASSLGATTYGYTF
TRBV6-8,CASSPGVNTEAFF
TRBV30,CAWSTNTEAFF
TRBV27,CASSLISGQDETQYF
TRBV6-5,CASSRDIGYSPLHF
TRBV20-1,CSAGQGVGETQYF
TRBV10-3,CAISSMGGRGTDTQYF
TRBV7-2,CASSKTRGVGYEQYF
TRBV4-2,CASSQEQGRTGELFF
TRBV29-1,CSVEAGWKNIQYF
TRBV20-1,CSAKPGTSDYEQYF
TRBV6-5,CASSAPGTGTKNIQYF
TRBV10-3,CAISETYVTGELFF
TRBV25-1,CASSGLGGHYNSPLHF
TRBV20-1,CSANRGWAYNEQFF
TRBV6-2/TRBV6-3,CASSYPVGQGLEAFF
TRBV28,CASSLRPEGEAQYF
TRBV12-3/TRBV12-4,CASRNREHNEQFF